This passage covers 13 T cell receptor beta chains from one sample sequenced in a study of blood T cell repertoires in COVID-19 (dated by TCRdb to the early 2020s). Library prep was done by the immunoSEQ multiplex PCR assay. TCRdb obtained this table from immuneACCESS and retained in-frame rearrangements with V and J assigned. These tables miss some clones; where compared with another copy, unresolved V genes account for less than half of the shortfall, and the remainder is unexplained. The sample data list 31,000 or so clones, and 80% to 90% of these were observed just once. Jointly, the top ten make up about 17% of the sample. The sample was peripheral blood. These receptors were obtained from a man older than 75 with acute or convalescent COVID-19.

The chain couples TRBV28 to TRBJ1-5; 10 bases map to TRBD1. Per germline, CDR1 MDHEN and CDR2 SYDVKM. The CDR3 runs 16 residues. With V trimmed by 4 bases and J by 5 bases, 8 bases remained unmatched. CDR3 amino acids: CASSSDLGTGDQPQHF. CDR3 nucleotides: TGTGCCAGCAGTTCCGATCTCGGGACAGGGGATCAGCCCCAGCATTTT.

This clone was counted only a few times. V and J are TRBV5-1 and TRBJ1-5; a possible D gene is TRBD1 (6 bases). V dropped 0 bases and J dropped 9 bases, with 13 bases sitting between them. The CDR3 runs 14 residues. Germline-derived CDR1 and CDR2 are SGHRS and YFSETQ. The chain's CDR3 is CASSLEAGERPQHF. The CDR3 coding sequence is TGCGCCAGCAGCTTGGAGGCAGGGGAAAGGCCCCAGCATTTT. The variable domain in full, completed from reference TRBV5-1 and TRBJ1-5, reads KAGVTQTPRYLIKTRGQQVTLSCSPISGHRSVSWYQQTPGQGLQFLFEYFSETQRNKGNFPGRFSGRQFSNSRSEMNVSTLELGDSALYLCASSLEAGERPQHFGDGTRLSIL.

The chain employs TRBV15 and TRBJ2-7, with D tentatively TRBD2 (5 bases). V shed 0 bases and J shed 4 bases, with 7 bases lying between them. Germline-derived CDR1 and CDR2 are LNHNV and YYDKDF (reference sequence). This CDR3 contains 13 residues. The CDR3 here is CATSRDPGYEQYF. The CDR3 region has the DNA TGTGCCACCAGCAGAGACCCGGGATACGAGCAGTACTTC.

The chain is built from TRBV7-3 and TRBJ2-3; 8 positions match TRBD1. The trim removed 1 base at V and 3 bases at J, leaving 3 bases unmatched. The CDR3 has 15 residues. In germline, CDR1 is SGHTA, CDR2 FQGTGA. The CDR3 reads CASSLNRGETDTQYF. The CDR3 DNA follows: TGTGCCAGCAGCTTAAACAGGGGGGAAACAGATACGCAGTATTTT.

This chain joins TRBV29-1 and TRBJ1-1; D may be TRBD1 (6 bases). The V end lost 0 bases, the J end lost 7 bases, and 12 bases lay between the germline ends. Germline CDR1 SQVTM, CDR2 ANQGSEA. This CDR3 spans 13 amino acids. The CDR3 DNA is TGCAGCGTTGAAGAAGGGGGGGTGGGTGAAGCTTTCTTT. Translation gives CSVEEGGVGEAFF.

The genes are TRBV27 and TRBJ2-1; 7 nucleotides agree with TRBD2. Germline lookup yields CDR1 MNHEY and CDR2 SMNVEV (reference sequence). The CDR3 sequence is 14 residues long. The trim removed 0 bases at V and 11 bases at J, leaving 7 bases unmatched. The CDR3 DNA is TGTGCCAGCAGTTTATCTCTCGGGAGGATCAAGCAGTTCTTC. Translation gives CASSLSLGRIKQFF.

V gene TRBV7-9 combines with J gene TRBJ1-1; D call uncertain. The V end lost 6 bases, the J end lost 2 bases, and 7 bases lay between the germline ends. Germline-derived CDR1 and CDR2 are SEHNR and FQNEAQ (reference sequence). This CDR3 has 12 amino acids. The CDR3 reads CASSWSNTEAFF. CDR3 coding DNA: TGTGCCAGCAGTTGGAGTAACACTGAAGCTTTCTTT. The full variable domain, completed using reference TRBV7-9 and TRBJ1-1, is DTGVSQNPRHKITKRGQNVTFRCDPISEHNRLYWYRQTLGQGPEFLTYFQNEAQLEKSRLLSDRFSAERPKGSFSTLEIQRTEQGDSAMYLCASSWSNTEAFFGQGTRLTVV.

V and J are TRBV3-1 (or the pseudogene TRBV3-2) and TRBJ1-2; possible D gene TRBD1, 5 bases. The germline CDR1 and CDR2 sequences are LGHDT and YNNKEL (reference sequence). The germline V and J ends were trimmed by 4 bases and 4 bases, with 19 bases remaining between them. This CDR3 has 16 residues. CDR3 loop: CASSRDLSQTFYGYTF. The CDR3 nucleotides are TGTGCCAGCAGCCGGGACTTATCTCAAACCTTCTATGGCTACACCTTC.

The V call is TRBV5-1, the J call TRBJ2-2; D is undetermined. V lost 1 base to trimming and J lost 3 bases, with 10 bases between them. Germline assignment: CDR1 SGHRS and CDR2 YFSETQ. This CDR3 is 15 amino acids long. This CDR3 is CASSLKARYTGELFF. DNA of the CDR3: TGCGCCAGCAGCTTGAAAGCCCGATACACCGGGGAGCTGTTTTTT.

This chain joins TRBV6-1 and TRBJ2-2; 7 bases are a match to TRBD1. The CDR3 has 18 residues. Per the germline V gene, CDR1 is MNHNS and CDR2 is SASEGT. The V and J ends lost 2 bases and 1 base, in that order; junction bases with no gene match: 10. In nucleotides, the CDR3 is TGTGCCAGCAGTGAATTTTTCGGTCGGACAGGGAACACCGGGGAGCTGTTTTTT. Translating it yields CASSEFFGRTGNTGELFF.

The rearrangement links TRBV18 to TRBJ1-2; 9 nucleotides agree with TRBD1. Germline V lookup: CDR1 KGHSH, CDR2 LQKENI. With V trimmed by 3 bases and J by 3 bases, 8 bases remained unmatched. The CDR3 spans 16 residues. CDR3 bases: TGTGCCAGCTCACCCAGCGGACAGGGGCCTTACTATGGCTACACCTTC. It yields the protein CASSPSGQGPYYGYTF.

The V call is TRBV9, the J call TRBJ1-3, with a possible D match to TRBD1 (6 bases). In germline, CDR1 is SGDLS, CDR2 YYNGEE. This CDR3 has 16 amino acids. Trimming left V 4 bases short and J 0 bases short, with 14 bases between. In DNA, the CDR3 is TGTGCCAGCAGCCGGGACAACTTAAACTCTGGAAACACCATATATTTT. Protein product: CASSRDNLNSGNTIYF.

The table lists this clone with a count of one. The rearrangement joins TRBV28 to TRBJ1-4; tentative D call: TRBD1 (6 bases). The germline V gene has CDR1 MDHEN and CDR2 SYDVKM. The CDR3 consists of 18 residues. The V and J ends lost 4 bases and 0 bases respectively, with 18 bases between them. CDR3 residues: CASSSNRDADATNEKLFF. The CDR3 nucleotides are TGTGCCAGCAGTTCCAACAGGGACGCAGACGCAACTAATGAAAAACTGTTTTTT.